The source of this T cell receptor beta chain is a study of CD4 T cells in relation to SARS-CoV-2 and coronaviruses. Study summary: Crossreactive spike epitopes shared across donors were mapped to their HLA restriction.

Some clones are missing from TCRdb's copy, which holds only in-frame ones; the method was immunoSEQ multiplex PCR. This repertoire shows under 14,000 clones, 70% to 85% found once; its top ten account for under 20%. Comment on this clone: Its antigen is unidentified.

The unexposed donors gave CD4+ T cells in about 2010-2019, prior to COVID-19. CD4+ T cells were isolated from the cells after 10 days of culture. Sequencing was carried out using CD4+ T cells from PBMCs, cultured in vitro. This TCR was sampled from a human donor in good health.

CDR3 DNA sequence: TGTGCCAGCAGCTTAGGAACAGCCGCCTACAATGAGCAGTTCTTC. Translated: CASSLGTAAYNEQFF. The chain carries TRBV7-2 and TRBJ2-1, with D uncertain. V was clipped by 1 base and J by 2 bases, with 9 bases between them. This CDR3 spans 15 amino acids. CDR1 and CDR2 from the germline V gene are SGHTA and FQGNSA.